The clone carrying this TCR beta chain was seen many times. This CDR3 has 10 amino acids. Germline loops: CDR1 MDHEN, CDR2 SYDVKM. V lost 5 bases and J 5 bases, leaving 2 bases between the germline ends. A single record per CDR3 protein comes from TCRdb applying MiXCR to the 5' RACE reads. The table records around 99,000 distinct CDR3 sequences, about 8.8% of them present only once. The data derive from a study of CD8 T cells in ankylosing spondylitis. What was sequenced was blood, either unsorted or a sorted T cell fraction (not recorded which). The source is a male donor with ankylosing spondylitis or in good health (not recorded which). This chain joins TRBV28 and TRBJ2-3; D is unresolved. The CDR3 region is CASSKDTQYF. In DNA, the CDR3 is TGTGCCAGCAGTAAAGATACGCAGTATTTT.